This record covers a single T cell receptor (beta chain). The data are from a study of blood T cell repertoires in COVID-19. Across the whole study: Collection of acute and convalescent COVID-19 samples took place in the United States, Italy and Spain. The cDNA or gDNA used as material had been derived from T cells, B-cell-depleted T cells, or PBMCs.

In the original processing: Using reference gene primer amplification, nucleated cell counts were estimated. Profiled with immunoSEQ multiplex PCR; TCRdb holds only in-frame clones, not every one. The V and J calls and clone size were taken over from that table, and D and trimming were inferred from the DNA. Here the sample spans over 200,000 clones, 70% to 90% being singletons. V was trimmed by 1 base and J by 3 bases, leaving 9 bases between them. Germline V lookup: CDR1 LGHNA, CDR2 YNFKEQ. The CDR3 covers 15 residues. The clonotype originates from a woman aged 40 to 50 with acute or convalescent COVID-19. The chain uses TRBV4-2 and TRBJ2-2; D may be TRBD1 (6 bases). Sample: peripheral blood. This CDR3 reads CASSQVRTDTGELFF. CDR3 nucleotide sequence: TGTGCCAGCAGCCAAGTTAGGACAGACACCGGGGAGCTGTTTTTT.